The 25 T cell receptor beta chains presented below share a single source sample, sequenced in a study of T cell responses to AZD1222 COVID-19 vaccine. Measured with immunoSEQ multiplex PCR; TCRdb has only the in-frame clones, and not every one. Altogether under 140,000 clones are present, around 82% being singletons, with the ten largest covering 3.5% to 5.5%. Material: peripheral blood, obtained on day 0 of AZD1222 vaccination. These receptors came from an adult in good health.

Regarding this clone: At the DNA level, this CDR3 is encoded by other sequences in the same sample as well. V gene TRBV18 combines with J gene TRBJ1-1, with no clear D. Germline V gives CDR1 KGHSH, CDR2 LQKENI. The V end was cut by 2 bases, the J end by 1 base, with 5 bases between. The CDR3 sequence is 13 residues long. The CDR3 DNA reads as TGTGCCAGCTCACCAGGGCAGAACACTGAAGCTTTCTTT. Protein: CASSPGQNTEAFF.

V usage is TRBV6-1 and J usage is TRBJ1-2, with no clear D. Germline CDR1 MNHNS, CDR2 SASEGT. CDR3 length equals 15 residues. The ends were cut back, 3 bases at V and 4 bases at J, with 15 bases in the middle. CDR3 in amino acids: CASSEGPAPLYGYTF. CDR3 in DNA: TGTGCCAGCAGTGAGGGTCCCGCCCCTCTCTATGGCTACACCTTC.

This clone was seen just once. This rearrangement joins TRBV18 to TRBJ2-7; D is ambiguous. This CDR3 spans 13 amino acids. V was shortened by 3 bases and J by 6 bases, with 12 bases between the two germline ends. From germline, CDR1 is KGHSH and CDR2 LQKENI. CDR3: CASSPTSSAEQYF. Here the CDR3 DNA reads TGTGCCAGCTCACCTACCTCGAGTGCCGAGCAGTACTTC.

This rearrangement joins TRBV29-1 to TRBJ2-5; 7 bases map to TRBD1. This CDR3 region has 15 residues. Germline V gene sequence: CDR1 SQVTM, CDR2 ANQGSEA. V lost 2 bases to trimming and J lost 5 bases; unmatched junction nucleotides: 11. DNA for the CDR3: TGCAGCGTTGAATTTAGACAGGGATATAGGGAGACCCAGTACTTC. This translates into CSVEFRQGYRETQYF. The whole variable domain, filled in from reference TRBV29-1 and TRBJ2-5, reads SAVISQKPSRDICQRGTSLTIQCQVDSQVTMMFWYRQQPGQSLTLIATANQGSEATYESGFVIDKFPISRPNLTFSTLTVSNMSPEDSSIYLCSVEFRQGYRETQYFGPGTRLLVL.

This rearrangement joins TRBV18 to TRBJ1-2; D may be TRBD1 (6 bases). Germline-derived CDR1 and CDR2 are KGHSH and LQKENI. Trimming removed 2 bases at V and 1 base at J, with 14 bases between. This CDR3 is 16 amino acids long. CDR3 in DNA: TGTGCCAGCTCACCAACGAAAGGGGGTCTTAACTATGGCTACACCTTC. Amino acids: CASSPTKGGLNYGYTF.

This sequence joins TRBV15 and TRBJ1-1; 7 bases agree with TRBD1. This CDR3 spans 15 amino acids. Germline values: CDR1 LNHNV, CDR2 YYDKDF (reference sequence). Trimming took 1 base from V and 1 from J; bases not matched to a gene: 3. The CDR3 region is CATSRARTGNTEAFF. Here the CDR3 DNA reads TGTGCCACCAGCAGAGCTCGGACAGGGAACACTGAAGCTTTCTTT.

The CDR3: CASSLQGLNTEAFF. As DNA, the CDR3 is TGTGCCAGCAGTCTGCAGGGGCTCAACACTGAAGCTTTCTTT. V is TRBV3-1 (or the pseudogene TRBV3-2) and J is TRBJ1-1; a weak D match, TRBD1 (6 bases). The length of the CDR3 is 14 residues. V dropped 6 bases and J dropped 2 bases, with 13 bases sitting between them. Germline V gives CDR1 LGHDT, CDR2 YNNKEL (reference sequence).

This clone occurred a few times. The chain employs TRBV29-1 and TRBJ1-3, with TRBD1 matching 8 bases. Per germline, CDR1 SQVTM and CDR2 ANQGSEA. This CDR3 spans 16 amino acids. The trim removed 6 bases at V and 0 bases at J, leaving 10 bases unmatched. The CDR3 sequence: CSVGGTGPSSGNTIYF. CDR3 sequence (DNA): TGCAGCGTCGGGGGGACAGGACCCAGCTCTGGAAACACCATATATTTT. Based on the CDR3 plus reference TRBV29-1 and TRBJ1-3, the full variable domain is SAVISQKPSRDICQRGTSLTIQCQVDSQVTMMFWYRQQPGQSLTLIATANQGSEATYESGFVIDKFPISRPNLTFSTLTVSNMSPEDSSIYLCSVGGTGPSSGNTIYFGEGSWLTVV.

V and J are TRBV28 and TRBJ1-4; maybe TRBD1 (6 bases). The CDR3 covers 15 residues. The germline V gene has CDR1 MDHEN and CDR2 SYDVKM. Trimming shortened V by 6 bases and J by 8 bases, and 19 bases separated the two germline ends. CDR3 sequence (DNA): TGTGCCAGCAGCTTCCGGGGGCAGGGTAGCGAAAAACTGTTTTTT. Encoded protein: CASSFRGQGSEKLFF. Full variable domain (missing parts from reference TRBV28 and TRBJ1-4): DVKVTQSSRYLVKRTGEKVFLECVQDMDHENMFWYRQDPGLGLRLIYFSYDVKMKEKGDIPEGYSVSREKKERFSLILESASTNQTSMYLCASSFRGQGSEKLFFGSGTQLSVL.

The chain carries TRBV2 and TRBJ1-2, with D possibly TRBD1 on 5 matching bases. Trimming removed 2 bases from V and 8 bases from J, with 12 bases in between. Germline CDR1 reads SNHLY; CDR2 reads FYNNEI. This CDR3 has 13 residues. The CDR3 DNA follows: TGTGCCAGCAGTGAAAGCGGGGCAGAGGGCTACACCTTC. Amino acid sequence: CASSESGAEGYTF. The entire variable domain, with the rest obtained from reference TRBV2 and TRBJ1-2, is as follows: EPEVTQTPSHQVTQMGQEVILRCVPISNHLYFYWYRQILGQKVEFLVSFYNNEISEKSEIFDDQFSVERPDGSNFTLKIRSTKLEDSAMYFCASSESGAEGYTFGSGTRLTVV.

The rearrangement links TRBV3-1 (or the pseudogene TRBV3-2) to TRBJ1-1; no definite D call. This CDR3 spans 13 amino acids. The germline gives CDR1 LGHDT, CDR2 YNNKEL (reference sequence). V was clipped by 4 bases and J by 1 base, with 7 bases between them. CDR3: CASSRSGNTEAFF. The CDR3 nucleotides read TGTGCCAGCAGCCGCTCGGGGAACACTGAAGCTTTCTTT.

The chain links TRBV28 to TRBJ2-7; 8 positions agree with TRBD1. CDR3 length equals 16 residues. Germline assignment: CDR1 MDHEN and CDR2 SYDVKM. V shed 6 bases and J 3 bases; nucleotides not matched to a gene: 13. The CDR3 reads CASSPTTGGKVYEQYF. The CDR3 DNA reads TGTGCCAGCAGCCCTACTACAGGGGGTAAGGTCTACGAGCAGTACTTC.

The V gene is TRBV4-1, the J gene TRBJ1-1, with D possibly TRBD1 on 6 matching bases. V was clipped by 1 base and J by 1 base, with 10 bases between them. Germline V lookup: CDR1 MGHRA, CDR2 YSYEKL. This CDR3 is built from 15 residues. In nucleotides, the CDR3 is TGCGCCAGCAGCCAAGCACAGGGCCCGAACACTGAAGCTTTCTTT. This encodes CASSQAQGPNTEAFF.

This clone was found a few times. One end of the junction does not line up with germline, which may come from a read error. This chain joins TRBV3-1 (or the pseudogene TRBV3-2) and TRBJ2-6; 7 bases agree with TRBD1. The CDR3 spans 14 residues. The germline V gene has CDR1 LGHDT and CDR2 YNNKEL (reference sequence). The DNA for the CDR3 is TGTGCCAGCAGCCGACAGGGCAGGGCCCACGTCCTGACTTTC. It yields the protein CASSRQGRAHVLTF.

V and J are TRBV25-1 and TRBJ2-2; 13 nucleotides agree with TRBD2. The germline V gene has CDR1 MGHDK and CDR2 SYGVNS. Unmatched junction bases numbered 7, after V lost 2 bases and J lost 4 bases. The CDR3 has 18 residues. The DNA of the CDR3 is TGTGCCAGCAGTGAAGCCCTACTAGCGGGAGGGGCCACCGGGGAGCTGTTTTTT. It translates to CASSEALLAGGATGELFF.

The chain links TRBV5-1 to TRBJ1-2; D might be TRBD1 (5 bases). Germline assignment: CDR1 SGHRS and CDR2 YFSETQ. The CDR3 sequence is 13 residues long. Trimming left V 0 bases short and J 7 bases short, with 10 bases between. CDR3 sequence (DNA): TGCGCCAGCAGCTTGGCCGGGGCCTCTGGCTACACCTTC. Protein product: CASSLAGASGYTF.

The sample holds one count of this clone. This chain joins TRBV5-8 and TRBJ2-5; 14 bases are shared with TRBD2. CDR3 length: 17 residues. V was clipped by 0 bases and J by 5 bases; unmatched bases: 6. Germline loops: CDR1 SGHTS, CDR2 YDEGEE. CDR3 residues: CASSLEGLAGVGETQYF. CDR3 sequence (DNA): TGTGCCAGCAGCTTGGAGGGACTAGCGGGAGTGGGGGAGACCCAGTACTTC.

The chain combines TRBV7-2 with TRBJ1-1, with 9 bases lining up with TRBD1. CDR1 is SGHTA and CDR2 is FQGNSA in the germline V gene. This CDR3 region has 17 residues. V shed 2 bases, J shed 3 bases, and the junction held 10 bases outside the gene matches. CDR3 residues: CASSLNDRGLYYTEAFF. CDR3 coding DNA: TGTGCCAGCAGCTTAAACGACAGGGGGTTATACTACACTGAAGCTTTCTTT.

CDR3 nucleotide sequence: TGCGCCAGCAGTGAATGGACAGCGGGGACCGGGGAGCTGTTTTTT. Protein sequence: CASSEWTAGTGELFF. The V gene is TRBV10-1, the J gene TRBJ2-2, with D maybe TRBD2 (7 bases). Germline values: CDR1 WNHNN, CDR2 SYGVQD (reference sequence). The CDR3 is made up of 15 amino acids. V lost 3 bases and J lost 5, with 13 bases in between.

V is TRBV7-2 and J is TRBJ2-1; 9 bases match TRBD1. Germline CDR1 is SGHTA and CDR2 is FQGNSA. J lost 7 bases, V lost 6 bases, and 4 bases had no gene match. The CDR3 extends over 13 amino acids. The CDR3 protein is CASSPDRGNEQFF. Written as DNA, the CDR3 is TGTGCCAGCAGTCCCGACAGGGGGAATGAGCAGTTCTTC.

This clone was recorded only once. The chain is built from TRBV4-3 and TRBJ1-6; possibly TRBD1 for D (5 bases). V lost 0 bases and J 0 bases, leaving 18 bases between the germline ends. Per germline, CDR1 LGHNA and CDR2 YSLEER. The length of the CDR3 is 20 residues. The CDR3 loop reads CASSQDVWGSLSSYNSPLHF. The CDR3 DNA follows: TGCGCCAGCAGCCAAGATGTATGGGGCTCCTTGAGCTCCTATAATTCACCCCTCCACTTT.

The chain is built from TRBV5-4 and TRBJ2-3, with 8 bases that match TRBD2. From germline, CDR1 is SGHNT and CDR2 YYREEE (reference sequence). This CDR3 is 16 amino acids long. J gave up 3 bases and V 0 bases, and 6 bases lay outside the gene matches. The CDR3 protein is CASSLDGGGSTDTQYF. DNA for the CDR3: TGTGCCAGCAGCTTGGACGGGGGGGGCTCTACAGATACGCAGTATTTT.

The chain employs TRBV7-2 and TRBJ2-3; unclear D gene. This CDR3 is 15 amino acids long. Looked up from germline, CDR1 is SGHTA and CDR2 is FQGNSA. The V end lost 5 bases, the J end lost 6 bases, and 18 bases lay between the germline ends. CDR3 sequence reads: CASSDWRMATDTQYF. DNA of the CDR3: TGTGCCAGCAGCGACTGGCGAATGGCAACGGATACGCAGTATTTT.

The chain couples TRBV15 to TRBJ1-5; D is unresolved. The CDR3 consists of 15 residues. CDR1 and CDR2 from the germline V gene are LNHNV and YYDKDF (reference sequence). Trimming took off 2 bases at V and 2 bases at J, with 10 bases between the two ends. CDR3 bases: TGTGCCACCAGCAGACGCCAAGAGGGCAATCAGCCCCAGCATTTT. It is translated as CATSRRQEGNQPQHF.

The V call is TRBV6-5, the J call TRBJ2-7; 10 bases fit TRBD1. CDR3 length equals 15 residues. The trim removed 6 bases at V and 3 bases at J, leaving 8 bases unmatched. Per germline, CDR1 MNHEY and CDR2 SVGAGI. DNA for the CDR3: TGTGCCAGCAGCACGGACAGGGGGATAATCTACGAGCAGTACTTC. Amino acids: CASSTDRGIIYEQYF.